This TCR beta chain emerged from a study of regulatory T cells. General study points: In patients, unique TRB V-J pairs were restricted and V/J usage skewed, especially in Tregs. In CD3G-deficient patients, conventional CD4+ T cells were enriched for hydrophobic CDR3 residues at positions 6 and 7.

Concerning this clone: No antigen is known for it.

The primer mix had 52 TRBV and 13 TRBJ primers. Data came from immunoSEQ multiplex PCR; TCRdb stores just in-frame clones and leaves some out. The sample consists of over 35,000 clones, approximately 91% of them appearing once. All CD3G-deficient patients showed autoimmunity, more severe in two. CD4+ cells were sorted into CD25-high CD127-low regulatory cells and CD25-low CD127-high conventional cells. The receptor was isolated from a person aged 18-29 years with CD3G deficiency. The specimen sequenced was conventional CD4+ T cells sorted from blood.

The CDR3 sequence is CASSTSATGGLSNTEAFF. CDR3 in DNA: TGTGCCAGCAGCACCTCCGCGACAGGGGGCCTCTCCAACACTGAAGCTTTCTTT. The V gene is TRBV21-1, the J gene TRBJ1-1; the table's D call, TRBD1, has no DNA check behind it. TRBV21-1 is given as a pseudogene. The CDR3 spans 18 residues.